What follows are 5 T cell receptor beta chains derived from one specimen sequenced in a study of blood T cell repertoires in COVID-19. Profiling relied on immunoSEQ multiplex PCR, and the TCRdb table lists in-frame clones only, not all of them. The repertoire holds around 60,000 clones, with more than 70% as singletons. The sequenced sample consisted of peripheral blood. The source of these receptors is a man aged 60 to 69 with COVID-19, enrolled during active disease.

This sequence joins TRBV6-6 and TRBJ2-2; TRBD1 is a possible D gene (5 bases). The length of the CDR3 is 16 residues. CDR1 is MNHNY, CDR2 SVGAGI, per germline (reference sequence). Trimming took off 0 bases at V and 1 base at J, with 9 bases between the two ends. The CDR3 DNA reads TGTGCCAGCAGTTACTCGTACAGGCGGAACACCGGGGAGCTGTTTTTT. This codes for CASSYSYRRNTGELFF.

The chain carries TRBV12-3 or TRBV12-4 and TRBJ1-2, with D uncertain. CDR3 length: 13 amino acids. CDR3 protein: CATGRVYDYGYTF. CDR3 DNA sequence: TGTGCTACGGGGAGGGTTTACGACTATGGCTACACCTTC.

V and J are TRBV11-2 and TRBJ1-1; D is perhaps TRBD1 (5 bases). CDR1 SGHAT and CDR2 FQNNGV come from the germline V gene. This CDR3 spans 13 amino acids. V gave up 11 bases and J gave up 3 bases, with 16 bases separating them. CDR3 in DNA: TGTGCCGCCCGGCATGGAGGGGACACTGAAGCTTTCTTT. Protein: CAARHGGDTEAFF.

The chain employs TRBV5-1 and TRBJ1-1, with D possibly being TRBD1 (5 bases). The CDR3 extends over 13 amino acids. CDR1 and CDR2 from the germline V gene are SGHRS and YFSETQ. Trimming removed 0 bases at V and 6 bases at J, with 9 bases between. DNA for the CDR3: TGCGCCAGCAGCTTGGTCAAGGGGTCTGAAGCTTTCTTT. It codes for CASSLVKGSEAFF.

This chain joins TRBV7-3 and TRBJ2-1; the match to TRBD1 covers 9 bases. The germline CDR1 and CDR2 sequences are SGHTA and FQGTGA. The CDR3 contains 16 residues. The junction had 7 bases not matched to a gene; V was cut back by 1 base and J by 6 bases. The chain's CDR3 is CASSLNSGQGGNEQFF. The CDR3 DNA reads TGTGCCAGCAGCTTAAACTCGGGACAGGGTGGCAATGAGCAGTTCTTC.